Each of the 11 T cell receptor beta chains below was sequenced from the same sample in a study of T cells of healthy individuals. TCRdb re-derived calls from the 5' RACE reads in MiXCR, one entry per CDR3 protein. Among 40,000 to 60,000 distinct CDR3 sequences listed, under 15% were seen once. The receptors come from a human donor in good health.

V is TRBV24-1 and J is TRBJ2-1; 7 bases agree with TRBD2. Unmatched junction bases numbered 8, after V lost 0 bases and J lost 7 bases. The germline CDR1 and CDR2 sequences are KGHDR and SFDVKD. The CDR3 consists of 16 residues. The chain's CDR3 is CATSDLQRGGLNEQFF. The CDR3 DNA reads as TGTGCCACCAGTGATTTGCAGCGGGGAGGTTTAAATGAGCAGTTCTTC.

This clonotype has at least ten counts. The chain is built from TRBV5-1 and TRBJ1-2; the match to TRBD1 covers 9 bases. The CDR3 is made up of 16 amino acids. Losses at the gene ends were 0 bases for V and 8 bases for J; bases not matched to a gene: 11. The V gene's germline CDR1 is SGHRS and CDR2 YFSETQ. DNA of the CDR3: TGCGCCAGCAGCTTGGATTCCATTCCGGGACAGGGAGGCTACACCTTC. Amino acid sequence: CASSLDSIPGQGGYTF.

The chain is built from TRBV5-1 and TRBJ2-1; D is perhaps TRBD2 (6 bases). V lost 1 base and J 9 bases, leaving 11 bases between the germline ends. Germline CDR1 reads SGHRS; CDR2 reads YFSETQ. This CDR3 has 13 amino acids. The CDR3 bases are TGCGCCAGCAGCTTGTCCCCCGGGGGTGAGCAGTTCTTC. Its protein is CASSLSPGGEQFF.

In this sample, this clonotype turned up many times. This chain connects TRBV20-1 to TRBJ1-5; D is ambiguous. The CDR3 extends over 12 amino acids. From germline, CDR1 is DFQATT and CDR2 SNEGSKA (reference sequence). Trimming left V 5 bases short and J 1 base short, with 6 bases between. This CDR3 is CSAVESNQPQHF. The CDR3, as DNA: TGCAGTGCTGTAGAGAGCAATCAGCCCCAGCATTTT.

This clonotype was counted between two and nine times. In DNA, the CDR3 is TGCAGTGCCTCCCTGGGGGGGACCTCTGGGGCCAACGTCCTGACTTTC. Protein sequence: CSASLGGTSGANVLTF. This chain joins TRBV20-1 and TRBJ2-6, with 7 bases identical to TRBD2. The CDR3 sequence is 16 residues long. CDR1 and CDR2 from the germline V gene are DFQATT and SNEGSKA (reference sequence). V dropped 6 bases and J dropped 0; count of bases not matched to a gene: 8.

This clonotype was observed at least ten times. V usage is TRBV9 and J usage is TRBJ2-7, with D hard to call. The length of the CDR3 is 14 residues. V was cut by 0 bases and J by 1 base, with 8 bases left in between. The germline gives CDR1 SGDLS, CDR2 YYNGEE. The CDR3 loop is CASSVDQASYEQYF. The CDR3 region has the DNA TGTGCCAGCAGCGTAGATCAGGCTTCCTACGAGCAGTACTTC.

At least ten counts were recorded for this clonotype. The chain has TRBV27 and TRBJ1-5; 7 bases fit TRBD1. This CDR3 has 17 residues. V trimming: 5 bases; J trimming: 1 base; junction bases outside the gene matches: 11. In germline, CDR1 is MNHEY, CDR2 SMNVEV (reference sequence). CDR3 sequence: CASSPYPTGVSNQPQHF. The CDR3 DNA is TGTGCCAGCAGTCCCTACCCCACAGGGGTGAGCAATCAGCCCCAGCATTTT.

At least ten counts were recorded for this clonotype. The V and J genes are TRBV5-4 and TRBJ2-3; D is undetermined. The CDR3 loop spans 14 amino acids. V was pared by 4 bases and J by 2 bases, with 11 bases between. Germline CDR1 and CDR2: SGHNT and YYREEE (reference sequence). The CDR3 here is CASSLTQNTDTQYF. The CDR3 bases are TGTGCCAGCAGCCTCACACAGAACACAGATACGCAGTATTTT.

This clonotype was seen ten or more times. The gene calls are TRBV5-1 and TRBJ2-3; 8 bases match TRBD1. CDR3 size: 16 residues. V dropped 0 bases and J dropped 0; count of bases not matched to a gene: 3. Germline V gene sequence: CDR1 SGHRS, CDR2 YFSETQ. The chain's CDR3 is CASSLVGDRSTDTQYF. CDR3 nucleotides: TGCGCCAGCAGCTTGGTGGGGGACAGGAGCACAGATACGCAGTATTTT. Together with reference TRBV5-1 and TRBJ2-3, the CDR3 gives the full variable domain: KAGVTQTPRYLIKTRGQQVTLSCSPISGHRSVSWYQQTPGQGLQFLFEYFSETQRNKGNFPGRFSGRQFSNSRSEMNVSTLELGDSALYLCASSLVGDRSTDTQYFGPGTRLTVL.

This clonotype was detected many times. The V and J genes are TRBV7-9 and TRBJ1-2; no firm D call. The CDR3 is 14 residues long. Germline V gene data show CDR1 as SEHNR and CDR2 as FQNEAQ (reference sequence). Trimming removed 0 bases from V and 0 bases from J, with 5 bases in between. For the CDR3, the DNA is TGTGCCAGCAGCTTAGCCCTCGCTAACTATGGCTACACCTTC. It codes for CASSLALANYGYTF.

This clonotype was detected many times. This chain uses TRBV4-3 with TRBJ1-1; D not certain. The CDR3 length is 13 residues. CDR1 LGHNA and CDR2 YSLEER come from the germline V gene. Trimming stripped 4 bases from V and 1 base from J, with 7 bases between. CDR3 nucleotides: TGCGCCAGCAGCCGGACGGCGAACACTGAAGCTTTCTTT. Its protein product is CASSRTANTEAFF.